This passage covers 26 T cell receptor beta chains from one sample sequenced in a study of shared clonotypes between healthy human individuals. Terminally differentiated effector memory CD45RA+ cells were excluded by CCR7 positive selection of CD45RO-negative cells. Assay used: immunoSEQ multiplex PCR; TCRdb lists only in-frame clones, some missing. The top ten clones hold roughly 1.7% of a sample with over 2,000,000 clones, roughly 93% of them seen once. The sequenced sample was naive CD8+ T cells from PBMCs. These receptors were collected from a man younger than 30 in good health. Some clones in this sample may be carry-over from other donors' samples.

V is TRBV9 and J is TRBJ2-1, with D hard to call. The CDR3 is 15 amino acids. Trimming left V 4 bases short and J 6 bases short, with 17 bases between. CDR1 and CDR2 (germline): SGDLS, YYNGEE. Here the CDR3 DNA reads TGTGCCAGCAGCCACTGGACGTCCAGGCCCAATGAGCAGTTCTTC. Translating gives CASSHWTSRPNEQFF.

The CDR3: CASSLVAGTYEQYF. The CDR3 nucleotides read TGTGCCAGCAGCTTGGTAGCGGGGACCTACGAGCAGTACTTC. V gene TRBV5-6 combines with J gene TRBJ2-5; 8 nucleotides agree with TRBD2. The DNA end is more similar to TRBJ2-7, so the J call may be wrong. The CDR3 has 14 amino acids. Germline CDR1 SGHDT, CDR2 YYEEEE.

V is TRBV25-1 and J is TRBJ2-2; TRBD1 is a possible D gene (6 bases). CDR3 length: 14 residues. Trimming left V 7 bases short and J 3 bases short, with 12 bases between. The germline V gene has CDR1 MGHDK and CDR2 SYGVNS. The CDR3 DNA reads TGTGCCAGCAATATTAGGGGGTACACCGGGGAGCTGTTTTTT. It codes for CASNIRGYTGELFF.

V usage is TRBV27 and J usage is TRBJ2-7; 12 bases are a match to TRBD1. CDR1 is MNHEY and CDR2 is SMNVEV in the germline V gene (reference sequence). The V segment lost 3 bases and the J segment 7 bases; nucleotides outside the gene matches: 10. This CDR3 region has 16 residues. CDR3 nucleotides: TGTGCCAGCAGTTTCCTCGGGACAGGGGGCGCGGATGAGCAGTACTTC. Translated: CASSFLGTGGADEQYF.

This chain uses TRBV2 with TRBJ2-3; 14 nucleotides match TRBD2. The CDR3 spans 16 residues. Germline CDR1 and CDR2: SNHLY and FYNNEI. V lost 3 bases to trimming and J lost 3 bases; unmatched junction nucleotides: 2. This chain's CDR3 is CASSEGLAGVTDTQYF. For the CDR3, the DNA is TGTGCCAGCAGTGAGGGACTAGCGGGGGTGACAGATACGCAGTATTTT.

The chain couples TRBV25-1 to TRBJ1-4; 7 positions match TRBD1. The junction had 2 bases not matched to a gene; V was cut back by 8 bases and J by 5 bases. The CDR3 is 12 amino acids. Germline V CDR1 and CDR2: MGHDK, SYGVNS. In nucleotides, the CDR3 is TGTGCCAGCGAACAGGGGAATGAAAAACTGTTTTTT. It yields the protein CASEQGNEKLFF.

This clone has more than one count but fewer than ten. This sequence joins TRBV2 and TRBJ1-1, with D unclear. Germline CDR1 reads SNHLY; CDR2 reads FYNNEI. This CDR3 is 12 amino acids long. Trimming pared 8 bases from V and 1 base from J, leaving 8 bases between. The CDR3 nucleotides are TGTGCCAGCGGTTGGGGGAACACTGAAGCTTTCTTT. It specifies CASGWGNTEAFF.

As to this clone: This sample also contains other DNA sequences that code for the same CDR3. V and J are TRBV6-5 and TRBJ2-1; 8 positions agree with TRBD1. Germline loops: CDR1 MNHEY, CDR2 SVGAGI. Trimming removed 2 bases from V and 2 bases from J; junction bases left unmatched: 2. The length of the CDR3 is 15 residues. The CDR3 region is CASSYGQGPYNEQFF. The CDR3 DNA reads TGTGCCAGCAGTTACGGACAGGGCCCCTACAATGAGCAGTTCTTC.

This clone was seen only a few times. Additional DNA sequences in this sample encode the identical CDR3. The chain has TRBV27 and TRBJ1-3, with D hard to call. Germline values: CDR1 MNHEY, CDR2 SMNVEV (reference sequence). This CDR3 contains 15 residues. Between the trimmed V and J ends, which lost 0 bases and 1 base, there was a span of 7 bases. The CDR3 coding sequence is TGTGCCAGCAGTTTATCCTGGGGATCTGGAAACACCATATATTTT. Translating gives CASSLSWGSGNTIYF.

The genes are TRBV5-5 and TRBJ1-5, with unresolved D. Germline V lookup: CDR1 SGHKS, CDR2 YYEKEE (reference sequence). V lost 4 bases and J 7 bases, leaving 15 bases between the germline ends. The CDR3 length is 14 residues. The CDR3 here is CASSPDRIKQPQHF. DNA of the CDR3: TGTGCCAGCAGCCCGGACCGAATCAAGCAGCCCCAGCATTTT.

CDR3 nucleotides: TGTGCCAGCAGCTCTGGCGGGACCGCCCCCTACGAGCAGTACTTC. Protein sequence: CASSSGGTAPYEQYF. This sequence joins TRBV6-5 and TRBJ2-7; a possible D gene is TRBD2 (6 bases). V was shortened by 6 bases and J by 2 bases, with 17 bases between the two germline ends. Germline V CDR1 and CDR2: MNHEY, SVGAGI. CDR3 length: 15 residues.

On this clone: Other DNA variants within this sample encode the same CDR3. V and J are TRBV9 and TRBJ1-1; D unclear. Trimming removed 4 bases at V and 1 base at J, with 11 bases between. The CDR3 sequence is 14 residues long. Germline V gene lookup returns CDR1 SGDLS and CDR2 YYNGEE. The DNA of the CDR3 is TGTGCCAGCAGCCCGACCGGCGGGAACACTGAAGCTTTCTTT. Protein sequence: CASSPTGGNTEAFF.

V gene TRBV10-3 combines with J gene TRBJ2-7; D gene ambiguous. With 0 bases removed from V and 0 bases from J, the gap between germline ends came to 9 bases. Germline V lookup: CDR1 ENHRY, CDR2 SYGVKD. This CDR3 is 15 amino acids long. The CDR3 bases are TGTGCCATCAGTGAGTCGCGGTTACCCTCCTACGAGCAGTACTTC. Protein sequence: CAISESRLPSYEQYF.

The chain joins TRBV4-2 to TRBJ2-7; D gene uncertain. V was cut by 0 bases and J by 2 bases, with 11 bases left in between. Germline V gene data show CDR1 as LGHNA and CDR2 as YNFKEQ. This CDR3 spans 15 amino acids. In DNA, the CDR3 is TGTGCCAGCAGCCAAGAGCGGTCGGGCACCTACGAGCAGTACTTC. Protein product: CASSQERSGTYEQYF.

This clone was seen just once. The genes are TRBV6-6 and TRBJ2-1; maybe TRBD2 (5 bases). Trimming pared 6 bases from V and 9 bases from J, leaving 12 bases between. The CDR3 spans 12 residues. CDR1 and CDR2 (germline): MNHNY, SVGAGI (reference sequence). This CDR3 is CASREVWGEQFF. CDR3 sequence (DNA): TGTGCCAGCAGGGAGGTTTGGGGTGAGCAGTTCTTC.

The CDR3 bases are TGTGCCAGCAGCCCACACCTAGGGAGCCCTGAAGCTTTCTTT. This translates into CASSPHLGSPEAFF. J is TRBJ1-1 and V is TRBV4-2; D gene unclear. The V end lost 4 bases, the J end lost 6 bases, and 15 bases lay between the germline ends. Looked up from germline, CDR1 is LGHNA and CDR2 is YNFKEQ. The CDR3 covers 14 residues.

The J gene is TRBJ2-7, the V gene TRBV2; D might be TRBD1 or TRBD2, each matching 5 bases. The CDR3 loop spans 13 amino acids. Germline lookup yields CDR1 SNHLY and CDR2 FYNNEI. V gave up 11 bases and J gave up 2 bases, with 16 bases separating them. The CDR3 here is CASLGDVTYEQYF. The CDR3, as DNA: TGTGCCTCTTTGGGGGACGTAACCTACGAGCAGTACTTC.

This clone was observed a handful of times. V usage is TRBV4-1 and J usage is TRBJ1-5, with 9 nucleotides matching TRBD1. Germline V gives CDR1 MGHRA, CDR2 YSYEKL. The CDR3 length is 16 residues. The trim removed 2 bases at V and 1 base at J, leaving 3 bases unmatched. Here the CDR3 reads CASSQTGQGSNQPQHF. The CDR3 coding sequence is TGCGCCAGCAGCCAAACGGGACAGGGCAGCAATCAGCCCCAGCATTTT.

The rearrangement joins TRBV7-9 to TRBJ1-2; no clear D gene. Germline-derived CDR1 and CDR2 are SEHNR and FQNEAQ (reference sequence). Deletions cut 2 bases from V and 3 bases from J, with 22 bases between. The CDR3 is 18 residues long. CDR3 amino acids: CASSLTVRGDRADYGYTF. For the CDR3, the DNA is TGTGCCAGCAGCTTAACAGTCCGGGGTGATCGGGCCGACTATGGCTACACCTTC.

The CDR3 coding sequence is TGTGCTAGTGGTTTTAGCGGACCTGGAAACACCATATATTTT. Its protein is CASGFSGPGNTIYF. The chain has TRBV12-5 and TRBJ1-3; D not resolved. The CDR3 contains 14 residues. Deletions cut 3 bases from V and 2 bases from J, with 8 bases between. CDR1 and CDR2 from the germline V gene are LGHNT and FRNRAP.

The CDR3 coding sequence is TGTGCCAGTCGTCGCCTCTTGGCTTCAGGGGACGAGCAGTACTTC. This sequence encodes CASRRLLASGDEQYF. The V call is TRBV19, the J call TRBJ2-7, with D possibly TRBD1 on 6 matching bases. Germline assignment: CDR1 LNHDA and CDR2 SQIVND (reference sequence). Deletions cut 8 bases from V and 5 bases from J, with 22 bases between. The length of the CDR3 is 15 residues.

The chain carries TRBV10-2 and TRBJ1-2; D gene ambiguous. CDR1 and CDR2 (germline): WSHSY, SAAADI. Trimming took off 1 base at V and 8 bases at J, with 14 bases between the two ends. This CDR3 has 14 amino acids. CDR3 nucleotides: TGCGCCAGCAGTGAGTTCGAGGGAGATAGGGGCTACACCTTC. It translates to CASSEFEGDRGYTF.

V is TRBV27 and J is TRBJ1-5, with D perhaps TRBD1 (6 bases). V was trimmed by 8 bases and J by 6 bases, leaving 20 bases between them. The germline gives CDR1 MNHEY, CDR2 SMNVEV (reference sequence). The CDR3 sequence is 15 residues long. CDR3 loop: CASSPTGLGVQPQHF. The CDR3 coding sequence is TGTGCCAGCTCCCCGACAGGTCTGGGGGTTCAGCCCCAGCATTTT.

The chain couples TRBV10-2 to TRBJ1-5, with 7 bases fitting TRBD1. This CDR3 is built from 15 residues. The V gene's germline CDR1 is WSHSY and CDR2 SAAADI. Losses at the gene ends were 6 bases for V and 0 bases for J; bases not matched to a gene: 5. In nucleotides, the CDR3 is TGCGCCAGCAGACCGGACAGGAATAGCAATCAGCCCCAGCATTTT. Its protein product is CASRPDRNSNQPQHF.

The CDR3 DNA follows: TGTGCCAGCAGCTTATTGGCAGGACCGGCCGAGCAGTACTTC. This translates into CASSLLAGPAEQYF. V is TRBV7-9 and J is TRBJ2-7; D not certain. V was trimmed by 2 bases and J by 6 bases, leaving 14 bases between them. Germline V CDR1 and CDR2: SEHNR, FQNEAQ (reference sequence). This CDR3 has 14 amino acids.

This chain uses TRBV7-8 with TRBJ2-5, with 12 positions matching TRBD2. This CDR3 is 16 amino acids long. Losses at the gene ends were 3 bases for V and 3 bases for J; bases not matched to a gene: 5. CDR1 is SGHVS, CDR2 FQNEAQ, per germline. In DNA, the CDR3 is TGTGCCAGCAGCTTTGGACTAGCGGGGACGGAAGAGACCCAGTACTTC. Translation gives CASSFGLAGTEETQYF.